This T cell receptor (beta chain) was recorded in a study of CD8 T cells in Susac syndrome. The CDR3 loop spans 16 amino acids. Germline assignment: CDR1 SGHRS and CDR2 YFSETQ. V was trimmed by 5 bases and J by 0 bases, leaving 17 bases between them. Sequencing targeted TCR beta in T cells from blood (CD8+ and CD4+). Study conclusions and caveats: That the number of individuals in its TCR sequencing and HLA analysis was relatively small was acknowledged by the study.

As to this clonotype: Its target is not known.

After extraction with the RNeasy kit, roughly 0.45 to 1 ug of the RNA was reverse transcribed using random hexamers. Coverage of TCR beta CDR3 amplification by immunoSEQ multiplex PCR extended to 54 Vbeta and 13 Jbeta. Each CDR3 protein is one row after TCRdb ran MiXCR on the immunoSEQ multiplex PCR reads. The sample lists 160,000 or so distinct CDR3 sequences; 92% were seen once. The sequence came from a human donor in good health. Sequenced material: CD4+ T cells from PBMCs. The V and J genes are TRBV5-1 and TRBJ2-5, with D possibly being TRBD1 (7 bases). The CDR3 region is CASREGWGQNQETQYF. The CDR3 DNA reads as TGCGCCAGCAGGGAGGGATGGGGACAGAACCAAGAGACCCAGTACTTC.